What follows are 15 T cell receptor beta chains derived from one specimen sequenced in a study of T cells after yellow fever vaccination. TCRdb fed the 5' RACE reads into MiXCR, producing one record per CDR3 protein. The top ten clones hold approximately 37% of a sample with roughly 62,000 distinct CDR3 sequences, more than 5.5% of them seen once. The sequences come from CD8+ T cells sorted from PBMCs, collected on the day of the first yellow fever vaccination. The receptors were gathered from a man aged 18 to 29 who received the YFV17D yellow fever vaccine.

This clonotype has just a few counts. Here the CDR3 DNA reads TGCAGTGCTAGCTCGACTAGCTTCTACGAGCAGTACTTC. Its translation: CSASSTSFYEQYF. The rearrangement uses TRBV20-1 and TRBJ2-7, with 7 bases aligning to TRBD2. Per germline, CDR1 DFQATT and CDR2 SNEGSKA (reference sequence). The CDR3 is 13 residues long. V gave up 3 bases and J gave up 3 bases; unmatched junction bases: 5.

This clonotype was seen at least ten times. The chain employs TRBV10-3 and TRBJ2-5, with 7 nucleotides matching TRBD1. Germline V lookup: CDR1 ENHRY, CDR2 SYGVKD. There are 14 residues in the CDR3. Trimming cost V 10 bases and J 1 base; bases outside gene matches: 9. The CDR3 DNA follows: TGTGCCACCCAGGGGGTCAGCGGCCAAGAGACCCAGTACTTC. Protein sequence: CATQGVSGQETQYF.

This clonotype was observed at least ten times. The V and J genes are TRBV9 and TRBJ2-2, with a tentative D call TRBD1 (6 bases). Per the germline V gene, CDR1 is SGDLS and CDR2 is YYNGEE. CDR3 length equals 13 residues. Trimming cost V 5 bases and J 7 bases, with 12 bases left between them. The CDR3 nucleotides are TGTGCCAGCAGGGAACAGGGCGGCGGGGAGCTGTTTTTT. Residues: CASREQGGGELFF.

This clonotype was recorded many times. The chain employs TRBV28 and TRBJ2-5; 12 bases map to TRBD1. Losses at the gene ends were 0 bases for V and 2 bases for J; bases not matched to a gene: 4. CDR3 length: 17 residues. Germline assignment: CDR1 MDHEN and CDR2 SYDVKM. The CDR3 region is CASSLWGTGGYQETQYF. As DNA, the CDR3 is TGTGCCAGCAGTTTATGGGGGACAGGGGGCTATCAAGAGACCCAGTACTTC.

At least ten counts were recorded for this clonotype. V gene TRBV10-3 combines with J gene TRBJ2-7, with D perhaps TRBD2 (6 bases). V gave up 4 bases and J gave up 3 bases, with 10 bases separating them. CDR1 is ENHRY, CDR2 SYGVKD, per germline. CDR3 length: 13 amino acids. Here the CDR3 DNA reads TGTGCCATCAGTGGTCCCGGGGGCTACGAGCAGTACTTC. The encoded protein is CAISGPGGYEQYF.

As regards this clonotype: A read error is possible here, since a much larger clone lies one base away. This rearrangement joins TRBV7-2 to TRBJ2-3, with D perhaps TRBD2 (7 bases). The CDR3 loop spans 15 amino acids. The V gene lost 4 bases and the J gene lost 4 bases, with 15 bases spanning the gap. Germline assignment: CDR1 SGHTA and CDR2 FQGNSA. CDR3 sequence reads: CASSSSGGRPDTQYF. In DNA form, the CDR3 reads TGTGCCAGCAGCTCCTCCGGGGGGCGCCCAGATACGCAGTATTTT.

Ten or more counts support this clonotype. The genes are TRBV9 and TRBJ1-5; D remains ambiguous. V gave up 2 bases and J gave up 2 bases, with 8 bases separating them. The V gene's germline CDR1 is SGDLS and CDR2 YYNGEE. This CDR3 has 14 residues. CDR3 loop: CASSVGMGNQPQHF. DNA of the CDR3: TGTGCCAGCAGCGTCGGCATGGGCAATCAGCCCCAGCATTTT.

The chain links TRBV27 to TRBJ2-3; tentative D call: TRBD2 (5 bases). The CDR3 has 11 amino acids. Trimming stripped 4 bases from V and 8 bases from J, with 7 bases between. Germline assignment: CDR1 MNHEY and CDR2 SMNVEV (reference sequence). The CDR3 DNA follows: TGTGCCAGCAGTTCAGGAGGTACGCAGTATTTT. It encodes CASSSGGTQYF.

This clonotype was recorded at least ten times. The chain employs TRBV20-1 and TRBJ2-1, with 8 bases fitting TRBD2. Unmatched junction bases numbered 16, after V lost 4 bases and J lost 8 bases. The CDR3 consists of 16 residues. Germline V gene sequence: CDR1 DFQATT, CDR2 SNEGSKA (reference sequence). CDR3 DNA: TGCAGTGCTAAAGAGGCAGCGGGGGTCCCCCCCCATGAGCAGTTCTTC. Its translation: CSAKEAAGVPPHEQFF.

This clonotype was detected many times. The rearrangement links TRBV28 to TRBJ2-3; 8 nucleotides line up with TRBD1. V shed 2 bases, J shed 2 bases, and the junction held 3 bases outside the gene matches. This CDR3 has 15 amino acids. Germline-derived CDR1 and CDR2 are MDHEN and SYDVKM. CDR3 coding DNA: TGTGCCAGCAGTTTAGGGACAGGCCACACAGATACGCAGTATTTT. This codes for CASSLGTGHTDTQYF. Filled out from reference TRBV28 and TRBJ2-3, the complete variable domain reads DVKVTQSSRYLVKRTGEKVFLECVQDMDHENMFWYRQDPGLGLRLIYFSYDVKMKEKGDIPEGYSVSREKKERFSLILESASTNQTSMYLCASSLGTGHTDTQYFGPGTRLTVL.

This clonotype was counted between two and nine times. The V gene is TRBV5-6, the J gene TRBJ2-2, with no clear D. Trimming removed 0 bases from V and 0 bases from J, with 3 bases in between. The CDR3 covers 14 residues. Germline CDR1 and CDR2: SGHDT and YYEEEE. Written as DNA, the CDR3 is TGTGCCAGCAGCTTGGGACCGAACACCGGGGAGCTGTTTTTT. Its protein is CASSLGPNTGELFF.

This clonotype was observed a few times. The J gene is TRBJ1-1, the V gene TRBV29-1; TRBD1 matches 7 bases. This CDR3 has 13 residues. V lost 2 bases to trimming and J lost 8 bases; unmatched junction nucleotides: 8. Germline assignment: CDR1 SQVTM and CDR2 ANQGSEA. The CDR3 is CSVEPQGVREAFF. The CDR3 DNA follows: TGCAGCGTTGAACCCCAGGGGGTGCGAGAAGCTTTCTTT.

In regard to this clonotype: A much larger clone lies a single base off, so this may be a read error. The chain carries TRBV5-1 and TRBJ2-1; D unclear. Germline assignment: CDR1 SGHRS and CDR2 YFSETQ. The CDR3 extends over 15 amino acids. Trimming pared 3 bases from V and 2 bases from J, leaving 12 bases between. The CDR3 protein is CASSSLFSPYNEQFF. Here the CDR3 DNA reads TGCGCCAGCAGCTCTTTGTTTTCACCCTACAATGAGCAGTTCTTC.

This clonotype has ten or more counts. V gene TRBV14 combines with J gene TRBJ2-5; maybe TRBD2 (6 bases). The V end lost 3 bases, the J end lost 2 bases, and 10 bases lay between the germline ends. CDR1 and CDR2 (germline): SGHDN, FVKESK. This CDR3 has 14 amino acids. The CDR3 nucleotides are TGTGCCAGCAGCCAGACGGGACTGCAAGAGACCCAGTACTTC. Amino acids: CASSQTGLQETQYF.

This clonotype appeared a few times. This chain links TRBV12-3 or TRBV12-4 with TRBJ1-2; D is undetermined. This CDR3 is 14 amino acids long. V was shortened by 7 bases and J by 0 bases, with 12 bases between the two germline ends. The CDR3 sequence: CASTADSANYGYTF. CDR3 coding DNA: TGTGCCAGCACCGCGGACTCCGCTAACTATGGCTACACCTTC.